Sequencing of this T cell receptor beta chain was carried out in a study of Ad26.COV2.S vaccination and SARS-CoV-2 variants. Study-wide context: Within the COV1001 Ad26.COV2.S trial arm, the donor was enrolled. General study points: Researchers reported similar non-spike TCR breadth in vaccine and placebo recipients.

Notes on this clone: What it recognizes is unknown.

The protocol was immunoSEQ multiplex PCR, while the TCRdb copy is restricted to in-frame clones and leaves out a portion. The sample yields roughly 500,000 clones, approximately 88% seen once. The V gene's germline CDR1 is LGHNA and CDR2 YNFKEQ. This CDR3 is 16 amino acids long. J gave up 3 bases and V 1 base, and 6 bases lay outside the gene matches. Sample treatment: around 19 received Ad26.COV2.S at low or high dose, single or two shots; about 5 received placebo; per-sample allocation not given. At day 63 after the first vaccine or placebo injection, samples were drawn. Aged 18-55 years, donor was enrolled in Boston in about 2020.

The origin of this receptor is a person between 18 and 65 years old who received the Ad26.COV2.S COVID-19 vaccine or a placebo. Sequencing used peripheral blood, obtained in a trial of Ad26.COV2.S vaccine versus placebo. The chain employs TRBV4-2 and TRBJ2-5, with 9 positions matching TRBD1. The CDR3 reads CASSQAGTGLKETQYF. CDR3 nucleotide sequence: TGTGCCAGCAGCCAAGCGGGGACAGGGCTAAAAGAGACCCAGTACTTC.